This TCR beta chain was sequenced for a study of T cells after yellow fever vaccination. Findings and limits, study-wide: FACS-sorted repertoires might harbor abundant contaminating clonotypes from the bulk population.

TCRdb recomputed calls from the 5' RACE reads with MiXCR, one row per CDR3 protein. The data contain about 16,000 distinct CDR3 sequences, just over 4% of them singletons. V lost 3 bases to trimming and J lost 3 bases, with 15 bases between them. This CDR3 has 15 amino acids. Germline lookup yields CDR1 LNHNV and CDR2 YYDKDF (reference sequence). This clonotype was seen repeatedly, ten times or more. This TCR came from a man aged 25-40 years who received the YFV17D yellow fever vaccine. The source material was PBMCs, either bulk or a sorted T-cell subset (CD4+, CD8+, memory, or dextramer-sorted; not recorded which), sampled 15 days after the yellow fever booster vaccination. The chain joins TRBV15 to TRBJ2-7, with D hard to call. The CDR3: CATSSPGPSGYEQYF. The CDR3 region has the DNA TGTGCCACCAGCAGCCCGGGTCCTTCGGGCTACGAGCAGTACTTC.